The 20 T cell receptor beta chains listed next were all sequenced from one sample in a study of CD8 T cells in ankylosing spondylitis. TCRdb processed the 5' RACE reads anew with MiXCR; each CDR3 protein has one entry. The sample shows 130,000 or so distinct CDR3 sequences, over 6% of them seen only once. The sample taken for sequencing was blood, either unsorted or a sorted T cell fraction (not recorded which). The receptors shown here come from a male donor with ankylosing spondylitis or in good health (not recorded which).

This clonotype has ten or more counts. The chain carries TRBV20-1 and TRBJ2-2; 8 bases match TRBD2. CDR3 length: 14 residues. V was pared by 4 bases and J by 4 bases, with 5 bases of the junction left unmatched. CDR1 DFQATT and CDR2 SNEGSKA come from the germline V gene (reference sequence). CDR3 sequence: CSATDRGGTGELFF. In nucleotides, the CDR3 is TGCAGTGCTACCGACCGGGGGGGCACCGGGGAGCTGTTTTTT.

The chain couples TRBV28 to TRBJ2-5, with D possibly called TRBD1 or TRBD2 (6 bases each). The CDR3 spans 17 residues. Germline CDR1 is MDHEN and CDR2 is SYDVKM. V gave up 4 bases and J gave up 2 bases, with 20 bases separating them. For the CDR3, the DNA is TGTGCCAGCAGTTCCCGCGGCCGGGGGACACAGCAAGAGACCCAGTACTTC. This encodes CASSSRGRGTQQETQYF. Filled out from reference TRBV28 and TRBJ2-5, the complete variable domain reads DVKVTQSSRYLVKRTGEKVFLECVQDMDHENMFWYRQDPGLGLRLIYFSYDVKMKEKGDIPEGYSVSREKKERFSLILESASTNQTSMYLCASSSRGRGTQQETQYFGPGTRLLVL.

At least ten counts were recorded for this clonotype. This rearrangement joins TRBV20-1 to TRBJ2-1; 14 bases align to TRBD2. The CDR3 runs 15 residues. Germline V gene data show CDR1 as DFQATT and CDR2 as SNEGSKA (reference sequence). With V trimmed by 3 bases and J by 7 bases, 5 bases remained unmatched. The chain's CDR3 is CSARAGTSGRNEQFF. The CDR3 DNA reads as TGCAGTGCTAGGGCCGGGACTAGCGGGAGAAATGAGCAGTTCTTC.

This clonotype came up many times. The chain uses TRBV20-1 and TRBJ2-7, with TRBD1 as a possible D gene (6 bases). Germline V gene lookup returns CDR1 DFQATT and CDR2 SNEGSKA (reference sequence). V lost 3 bases and J 1 base, leaving 13 bases between the germline ends. There are 14 residues in the CDR3. DNA for the CDR3: TGCAGTGCTAGTTTCAGGGGCCCGTCCTACGAGCAGTACTTC. The encoded protein is CSASFRGPSYEQYF.

This clonotype was seen repeatedly, ten times or more. The chain carries TRBV20-1 and TRBJ2-5; the D is unclear. The CDR3 is made up of 10 amino acids. Germline values: CDR1 DFQATT, CDR2 SNEGSKA (reference sequence). V dropped 6 bases and J dropped 5 bases, with 7 bases sitting between them. The CDR3 nucleotides are TGCAGTGCGGTGGAGGAGACCCAGTACTTC. Its translation is CSAVEETQYF.

This sequence joins TRBV10-3 and TRBJ2-1; D gene uncertain. This CDR3 has 15 amino acids. The ends were cut back, 0 bases at V and 7 bases at J, with 13 bases in the middle. Germline CDR1 and CDR2: ENHRY and SYGVKD. CDR3 residues: CAISESKSLGNEQFF. For the CDR3, the DNA is TGTGCCATCAGTGAGTCGAAGTCTCTGGGGAATGAGCAGTTCTTC.

This clonotype was counted ten times or more. This chain connects TRBV4-3 to TRBJ2-5, with no clear D. Germline V CDR1 and CDR2: LGHNA, YSLEER. V dropped 5 bases and J dropped 1 base, with 8 bases sitting between them. This CDR3 has 13 amino acids. The CDR3 sequence is CASSYSLQETQYF. The CDR3 DNA reads TGCGCCAGCAGCTACAGCCTCCAAGAGACCCAGTACTTC.

In this sample, this clonotype turned up many times. This chain connects TRBV7-9 to TRBJ2-2; D is perhaps TRBD1 or TRBD2 (5 bases each). Trimming stripped 6 bases from V and 6 bases from J, with 17 bases between. The CDR3 loop spans 15 amino acids. From germline, CDR1 is SEHNR and CDR2 FQNEAQ (reference sequence). The CDR3 here is CASRTEWDPAGELFF. CDR3 in DNA: TGTGCCAGCAGGACCGAATGGGACCCGGCCGGGGAGCTGTTTTTT.

This clonotype was detected a few times. The chain links TRBV18 to TRBJ2-6; possibly TRBD2 for D (6 bases). The CDR3 has 15 amino acids. Trimming took off 2 bases at V and 1 base at J, with 6 bases between the two ends. CDR1 is KGHSH, CDR2 LQKENI, per germline. CDR3 DNA: TGTGCCAGCTCACCAGCGGGGTCTGGGGCCAACGTCCTGACTTTC. Translation gives CASSPAGSGANVLTF.

This clonotype has a count of ten or more. This chain links TRBV20-1 with TRBJ1-1; D unresolved. The CDR3 spans 13 residues. Trimming cost V 3 bases and J 0 bases, with 8 bases left between them. Germline-derived CDR1 and CDR2 are DFQATT and SNEGSKA (reference sequence). The CDR3 coding sequence is TGCAGTGCTAGGGCCATCCTGAACACTGAAGCTTTCTTT. It yields the protein CSARAILNTEAFF.

This clonotype was counted at least ten times. The V call is TRBV7-2, the J call TRBJ2-5; perhaps D is TRBD1 or TRBD2 (6 bases each). The CDR3 contains 13 residues. The germline V and J ends were trimmed by 10 bases and 0 bases, with 12 bases remaining between them. Germline V gene lookup returns CDR1 SGHTA and CDR2 FQGNSA. CDR3 nucleotide sequence: TGTGCCACGGGGGCCAGGTACCAAGAGACCCAGTACTTC. It translates to CATGARYQETQYF.

This clonotype has at least ten counts. V and J are TRBV20-1 and TRBJ2-1; possibly TRBD1 or TRBD2 for D (5 bases each). This CDR3 is built from 12 residues. Germline V gene data show CDR1 as DFQATT and CDR2 as SNEGSKA (reference sequence). Trimming removed 6 bases at V and 5 bases at J, with 11 bases between. In DNA form, the CDR3 reads TGCAGTGCAGCCGGGACCAACAATGAGCAGTTCTTC. Amino acid sequence: CSAAGTNNEQFF.

The table lists this clonotype with many counts. This rearrangement joins TRBV7-2 to TRBJ2-1; 15 bases agree with TRBD2. The CDR3 has 16 residues. The trim removed 3 bases at V and 9 bases at J, leaving 6 bases unmatched. Per germline, CDR1 SGHTA and CDR2 FQGNSA. CDR3 residues: CASSFPGLAGGSEQFF. In DNA, the CDR3 is TGTGCCAGCAGCTTCCCGGGACTAGCGGGAGGTAGTGAGCAGTTCTTC.

This clonotype was picked up many times. This chain uses TRBV29-1 with TRBJ1-1; D not resolved. The CDR3 sequence is 13 residues long. The germline V gene encodes CDR1 SQVTM and CDR2 ANQGSEA. The V gene lost 3 bases and the J gene lost 7 bases, with 15 bases spanning the gap. CDR3 bases: TGCAGCGTTGAGGGTAGGGTTCAAGGTGAAGCTTTCTTT. It translates to CSVEGRVQGEAFF.

The table lists this clonotype with many counts. The V call is TRBV7-3, the J call TRBJ2-6; D gene ambiguous. CDR1 and CDR2 (germline): SGHTA, FQGTGA. This CDR3 is 15 amino acids long. Trimming stripped 5 bases from V and 0 bases from J, with 8 bases between. The CDR3 loop is CASSPRFSGANVLTF. Here the CDR3 DNA reads TGTGCCAGCAGCCCCCGGTTCTCTGGGGCCAACGTCCTGACTTTC.

This clonotype was seen ten or more times. The genes are TRBV18 and TRBJ1-5; D unresolved. Looked up from germline, CDR1 is KGHSH and CDR2 is LQKENI. The CDR3 totals 14 residues. The V end was cut by 1 base, the J end by 10 bases, with 14 bases between. CDR3 bases: TGTGCCAGCTCACCACTTAATGGGGATCTACCCCAGCATTTT. It translates to CASSPLNGDLPQHF.

This clonotype occurred many times. V gene TRBV7-2 combines with J gene TRBJ2-5, with 10 bases identical to TRBD1. CDR3 size: 14 residues. V shed 5 bases, J shed 5 bases, and the junction held 5 bases outside the gene matches. Germline CDR1 and CDR2: SGHTA and FQGNSA. The CDR3 spells CASSLGQGTETQYF. Written as DNA, the CDR3 is TGTGCCAGCAGCCTGGGACAGGGGACGGAGACCCAGTACTTC. Full variable domain (missing parts from reference TRBV7-2 and TRBJ2-5): GAGVSQSPSNKVTEKGKDVELRCDPISGHTALYWYRQSLGQGLEFLIYFQGNSAPDKSGLPSDRFSAERTGGSVSTLTIQRTQQEDSAVYLCASSLGQGTETQYFGPGTRLLVL.

On this clonotype itself: This could be a read error, since a much larger clone is one nucleotide away. The V call is TRBV5-1, the J call TRBJ2-7, with 9 bases fitting TRBD1. The CDR3 is made up of 18 amino acids. Germline lookup yields CDR1 SGHRS and CDR2 YFSETQ. The CDR3 sequence: CASSPKSQDRGWSYERYF. As DNA, the CDR3 is TGCGCCAGCAGCCCAAAGAGTCAGGACAGGGGTTGGTCCTACGAGCGGTACTTC.

This clonotype was seen repeatedly, ten times or more. The V and J genes are TRBV15 and TRBJ1-1, with TRBD1 as a possible D gene (6 bases). The germline V and J ends were trimmed by 0 bases and 8 bases, with 10 bases remaining between them. The CDR3 totals 13 residues. The germline V gene encodes CDR1 LNHNV and CDR2 YYDKDF (reference sequence). CDR3 residues: CATSRDGGAEAFF. Here the CDR3 DNA reads TGTGCCACCAGCAGAGATGGGGGCGCGGAAGCTTTCTTT.

Many counts were recorded for this clonotype. This chain connects TRBV5-1 to TRBJ1-2; TRBD1 matches 9 bases. V lost 4 bases and J lost 6; bases outside the gene matches: 16. This CDR3 region has 17 residues. In germline, CDR1 is SGHRS, CDR2 YFSETQ. The CDR3 reads CASSGNRDRVVMDGYTF. CDR3 nucleotides: TGCGCCAGCAGCGGAAACCGGGACAGGGTCGTGATGGATGGCTACACCTTC.